Each of the 3 T cell receptor beta chains below was sequenced from the same sample in a study of T cell repertoires and HLA-DP antigens. Some clones are missing from TCRdb's copy, which holds only in-frame ones; the method was immunoSEQ multiplex PCR. The sample includes 90,000 to 130,000 clones, 92% seen only once; the top ten take roughly 0.3%. Their specific antigens are unknown. Sequenced material: CD4+ T cells from PBMCs. The receptors originated from a woman between 18 and 30 years old in good health and CMV-seronegative.

This rearrangement joins TRBV29-1 to TRBJ2-7; the match to TRBD2 covers 10 bases. CDR1 and CDR2 (germline): SQVTM, ANQGSEA. The J segment lost 0 bases and the V segment lost 4 bases, leaving 18 bases of the junction unmatched. CDR3 length: 19 residues. The CDR3 loop reads CSVVSFGTSARGDSYEQYF. The CDR3 DNA reads as TGCAGCGTTGTGAGTTTTGGGACTAGCGCCAGGGGGGACTCCTACGAGCAGTACTTC.

The V call is TRBV27, the J call TRBJ1-1; D remains ambiguous. The CDR3 has 14 residues. Germline CDR1 reads MNHEY; CDR2 reads SMNVEV (reference sequence). Trimming took off 3 bases at V and 2 bases at J, with 10 bases between the two ends. Here the CDR3 reads CASSFMGANTEAFF. CDR3 nucleotides: TGTGCCAGCAGTTTCATGGGCGCCAACACTGAAGCTTTCTTT.

The chain employs TRBV19 and TRBJ1-3; 9 bases agree with TRBD1. V was clipped by 7 bases and J by 3 bases; unmatched bases: 7. This CDR3 has 15 residues. Germline-derived CDR1 and CDR2 are LNHDA and SQIVND (reference sequence). CDR3 coding DNA: TGTGCCAGTATGGGACAGGGAAGTGATGGAAACACCATATATTTT. Translation gives CASMGQGSDGNTIYF.